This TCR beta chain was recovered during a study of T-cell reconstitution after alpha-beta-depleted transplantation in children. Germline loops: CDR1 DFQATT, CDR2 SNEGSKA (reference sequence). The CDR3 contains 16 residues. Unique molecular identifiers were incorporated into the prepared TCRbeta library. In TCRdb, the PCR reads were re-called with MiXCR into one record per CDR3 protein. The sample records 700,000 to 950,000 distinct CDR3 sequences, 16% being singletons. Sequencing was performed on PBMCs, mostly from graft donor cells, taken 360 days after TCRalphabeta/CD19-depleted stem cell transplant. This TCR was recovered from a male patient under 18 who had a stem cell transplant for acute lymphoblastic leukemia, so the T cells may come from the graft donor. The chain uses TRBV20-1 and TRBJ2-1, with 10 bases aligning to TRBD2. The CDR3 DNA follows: TGCAGCGGGCTAGCGGGAGCAACGGGCTCCTACAATGAGCAGTTCTTC. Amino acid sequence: CSGLAGATGSYNEQFF.